The 32 T cell receptor beta chains reported below all come from one sample, sequenced in a study of human T cells and chemical hapten exposure. Time point indicated: pre-sensitization, week 0. The treatment: therapeutic diphenylcyclopropenone sensitization with weekly scalp DPC. TCRdb reanalysed the RACE reads using MiXCR and keeps one entry per CDR3 protein. The sample has over 55,000 distinct CDR3 sequences, more than 8% seen once; the top ten hold nearly 10%. The sequencing used whole blood, collected in connection with sensitization to the hapten diphenylcyclopropenone (DPC). The receptors shown here come from a middle-aged man with alopecia areata. Some clones in this sample may be carry-over from other donors' samples.

This clonotype has just a few counts. This chain joins TRBV6-6 and TRBJ1-2, with 7 bases identical to TRBD1. The trim removed 6 bases at V and 8 bases at J, leaving 9 bases unmatched. The CDR3 loop spans 13 amino acids. CDR1 and CDR2 (germline): MNHNY, SVGAGI (reference sequence). The CDR3 region is CASRDKGAPGYTF. The CDR3 nucleotides read TGTGCCAGCAGGGATAAGGGGGCGCCGGGCTACACCTTC.

This clonotype has ten or more counts. The chain links TRBV12-3 or TRBV12-4 to TRBJ2-1, with D perhaps matching TRBD1 or TRBD2 (6 bases each). The germline V and J ends were trimmed by 1 base and 5 bases, with 15 bases remaining between them. The CDR3 has 16 residues. In DNA, the CDR3 is TGTGCCAGCAGTTTAGTTGCAGGAGGGGGGCACAATGAGCAGTTCTTC. Its protein is CASSLVAGGGHNEQFF.

This chain links TRBV7-9 with TRBJ2-3; 9 positions agree with TRBD2. CDR1 is SEHNR and CDR2 is FQNEAQ in the germline V gene (reference sequence). CDR3 size: 15 residues. V dropped 6 bases and J dropped 5; count of bases not matched to a gene: 9. This CDR3 is CASSPQAGGGDTQYF. In DNA, the CDR3 is TGTGCCAGCAGTCCCCAAGCGGGAGGAGGAGATACGCAGTATTTT.

This clonotype has at least ten counts. J is TRBJ1-6 and V is TRBV15, with 7 bases matching TRBD1. The CDR3 has 15 amino acids. The germline CDR1 and CDR2 sequences are LNHNV and YYDKDF (reference sequence). The J segment lost 7 bases and the V segment lost 2 bases, leaving 5 bases of the junction unmatched. Written as DNA, the CDR3 is TGTGCCACCAGCAGACGTCAGACAGGGAATTCACCCCTCCACTTT. Protein sequence: CATSRRQTGNSPLHF.

J is TRBJ2-4 and V is TRBV6-2 or TRBV6-3; TRBD1 matches at 8 bases. J gave up 4 bases and V 5 bases, and 7 bases lay outside the gene matches. The CDR3 totals 15 residues. Per germline, CDR1 MNHEY and CDR2 SVGEGT. Here the CDR3 reads CASSRPDREKNIQYF. CDR3 nucleotides: TGTGCCAGCAGTCGCCCGGACAGGGAGAAAAACATTCAGTACTTC.

This clonotype has a handful of counts. V usage is TRBV28 and J usage is TRBJ1-3; D perhaps matches TRBD1 (5 bases). Trimming cost V 7 bases and J 0 bases, with 13 bases left between them. The CDR3 runs to 15 residues. Germline CDR1 is MDHEN and CDR2 is SYDVKM. CDR3 residues: CASTGRDLSGNTIYF. DNA for the CDR3: TGTGCCAGCACCGGTAGGGACCTCTCTGGAAACACCATATATTTT.

At least ten counts were recorded for this clonotype. This sequence joins TRBV24-1 and TRBJ2-7; a weak D match, TRBD2 (6 bases). Trimming took 7 bases from V and 1 from J, leaving 7 bases between them. Germline values: CDR1 KGHDR, CDR2 SFDVKD. This CDR3 spans 12 amino acids. Here the CDR3 DNA reads TGTGCCACCAGCGGGGGTTCCTACGAGCAGTACTTC. Its protein is CATSGGSYEQYF.

V gene TRBV7-2 combines with J gene TRBJ2-5; 7 bases are shared with TRBD2. With 1 base clipped from V and 2 bases from J, the junction kept 7 bases outside the gene matches. This CDR3 has 16 residues. Germline V gives CDR1 SGHTA, CDR2 FQGNSA. In nucleotides, the CDR3 is TGTGCCAGCAGCTTAGACTCTAGCGGATATCAAGAGACCCAGTACTTC. As protein: CASSLDSSGYQETQYF.

The V and J genes are TRBV7-9 and TRBJ2-3; a possible D gene is TRBD2 (5 bases). The CDR3 is 13 residues long. V lost 5 bases and J lost 4, with 10 bases in between. Germline CDR1 and CDR2: SEHNR and FQNEAQ (reference sequence). CDR3 amino acids: CASSREPADTQYF. The CDR3 DNA sequence: TGTGCCAGCAGCCGGGAACCCGCAGATACGCAGTATTTT.

V gene TRBV19 combines with J gene TRBJ2-2; D unresolved. V lost 6 bases and J 5 bases, leaving 13 bases between the germline ends. The CDR3 is made up of 14 amino acids. Germline V gene lookup returns CDR1 LNHDA and CDR2 SQIVND (reference sequence). The CDR3: CASSGQWRTGELFF. Written as DNA, the CDR3 is TGTGCCAGTAGCGGGCAGTGGCGGACCGGGGAGCTGTTTTTT.

Within the sample, this clonotype is medium-sized (0.01 to 0.1%). The chain has TRBV7-2 and TRBJ1-1; D perhaps matches TRBD1 (5 bases). The germline V gene has CDR1 SGHTA and CDR2 FQGNSA. The length of the CDR3 is 14 residues. The ends were cut back, 3 bases at V and 5 bases at J, with 13 bases in the middle. This chain's CDR3 is CASSLSGDLTEAFF. The CDR3 DNA is TGTGCCAGCAGCTTGTCGGGGGATTTGACTGAAGCTTTCTTT.

This clonotype showed up many times. In DNA form, the CDR3 reads TGTGCCAGCAGCGCAGGGACTAGTTTCGATGAGCAGTTCTTC. It encodes CASSAGTSFDEQFF. The chain employs TRBV9 and TRBJ2-1, with 8 bases fitting TRBD2. CDR1 is SGDLS, CDR2 YYNGEE, per germline. This CDR3 is built from 14 residues. Trimming removed 3 bases from V and 8 bases from J; junction bases left unmatched: 7.

This clonotype was observed at least ten times. The rearrangement uses TRBV9 and TRBJ2-5; 9 bases map to TRBD1. J was trimmed by 2 bases and V by 3 bases; bases with no gene match: 5. This CDR3 is built from 15 residues. The V gene's germline CDR1 is SGDLS and CDR2 YYNGEE. CDR3 amino acids: CASSGPGQGQETQYF. The CDR3 nucleotides are TGTGCCAGCAGCGGGCCGGGACAGGGTCAAGAGACCCAGTACTTC. The full variable domain, with the rest looked up from reference TRBV9 and TRBJ2-5, is DSGVTQTPKHLITATGQRVTLRCSPRSGDLSVYWYQQSLDQGLQFLIQYYNGEERAKGNILERFSAQQFPDLHSELNLSSLELGDSALYFCASSGPGQGQETQYFGPGTRLLVL.

The V gene is TRBV29-1, the J gene TRBJ1-4; 7 nucleotides match TRBD1. There are 17 residues in the CDR3. Per the germline V gene, CDR1 is SQVTM and CDR2 is ANQGSEA. The trim removed 3 bases at V and 4 bases at J, leaving 14 bases unmatched. CDR3 sequence: CSVDGGTATFYNEKLFF. DNA of the CDR3: TGCAGCGTTGACGGTGGGACAGCTACATTTTATAATGAAAAACTGTTTTTT.

The V and J genes are TRBV28 and TRBJ1-4; no reliable D call. Germline loops: CDR1 MDHEN, CDR2 SYDVKM. The length of the CDR3 is 14 residues. V dropped 6 bases and J dropped 0 bases, with 8 bases sitting between them. The CDR3 DNA follows: TGTGCCAGCAGGGGCCCGGCAACTAATGAAAAACTGTTTTTT. It translates to CASRGPATNEKLFF.

The chain combines TRBV9 with TRBJ2-7; D perhaps matches TRBD2 (8 bases). The CDR3 totals 15 residues. Germline-derived CDR1 and CDR2 are SGDLS and YYNGEE. V lost 3 bases and J lost 1, with 14 bases in between. For the CDR3, the DNA is TGTGCCAGCAGCGCCGGGGGGGACAGATCCTACGAGCAGTACTTC. Protein sequence: CASSAGGDRSYEQYF.

The chain recombines TRBV19 with TRBJ2-1, with TRBD1 matching over 7 bases. Germline V CDR1 and CDR2: LNHDA, SQIVND (reference sequence). Trimming removed 9 bases from V and 0 bases from J; junction bases left unmatched: 8. This CDR3 has 15 residues. The CDR3 nucleotides read TGTGCCAGCGGACAGGATCGATTCTCCTACAATGAGCAGTTCTTC. Its protein is CASGQDRFSYNEQFF.

In its sample, this clonotype was seen many times. The gene calls are TRBV5-1 and TRBJ2-7; 8 nucleotides line up with TRBD2. Looked up from germline, CDR1 is SGHRS and CDR2 is YFSETQ. CDR3 length: 15 amino acids. V shed 3 bases and J 0 bases; nucleotides not matched to a gene: 5. DNA of the CDR3: TGCGCCAGCAGCTCCTTAGCGGGGTTCTCCTACGAGCAGTACTTC. It specifies CASSSLAGFSYEQYF.

This clonotype was seen a handful of times. CDR3 coding DNA: TGTGCCAGCAGAGACCGGGACAGGGGGCGAAGCAATGAGCAGTTCTTC. This gives the protein CASRDRDRGRSNEQFF. The chain links TRBV13 to TRBJ2-1, with TRBD1 matching 12 bases. CDR1 is PRHDT and CDR2 is FYEKMQ in the germline V gene (reference sequence). The CDR3 sequence is 16 residues long. Losses at the gene ends were 6 bases for V and 6 bases for J; bases not matched to a gene: 9.

This clonotype occurred many times. The J gene is TRBJ2-1, the V gene TRBV20-1; 8 nucleotides line up with TRBD2. CDR3 length: 13 amino acids. Germline-derived CDR1 and CDR2 are DFQATT and SNEGSKA (reference sequence). V lost 7 bases to trimming and J lost 5 bases; unmatched junction nucleotides: 7. The CDR3 DNA reads TGCAGTGTAAGCGGGAGTCGGAACAATGAGCAGTTCTTC. This sequence encodes CSVSGSRNNEQFF.

In this sample, this clonotype turned up many times. The chain uses TRBV10-2 and TRBJ1-5; 8 bases fit TRBD1. V lost 0 bases to trimming and J lost 5 bases; unmatched junction nucleotides: 9. Germline V gives CDR1 WSHSY, CDR2 SAAADI. There are 17 residues in the CDR3. The CDR3 DNA reads as TGCGCCAGCAGTGAGTCGTTTTCCCCAGGGGGCGATCAGCCCCAGCATTTT. It specifies CASSESFSPGGDQPQHF.

V usage is TRBV7-9 and J usage is TRBJ2-3; D remains unclear. V lost 8 bases and J 3 bases, leaving 12 bases between the germline ends. CDR3 length: 13 residues. Per germline, CDR1 SEHNR and CDR2 FQNEAQ (reference sequence). The CDR3 nucleotides are TGTGCCAGCCTCATCGTTGGGACAGATACGCAGTATTTT. Translation: CASLIVGTDTQYF.

This clonotype was counted a few times. This chain uses TRBV25-1 with TRBJ1-6; tentative D call: TRBD1 (5 bases). The germline gives CDR1 MGHDK, CDR2 SYGVNS. V was cut by 8 bases and J by 0 bases, with 14 bases left in between. This CDR3 region has 16 residues. CDR3 sequence: CASEDNRSSYNSPLHF. In nucleotides, the CDR3 is TGTGCCAGCGAGGATAACAGGAGCTCCTATAATTCACCCCTCCACTTT.

This chain uses TRBV28 with TRBJ1-1; D unresolved. Germline V lookup: CDR1 MDHEN, CDR2 SYDVKM. Trimming stripped 2 bases from V and 6 bases from J, with 13 bases between. The CDR3 contains 14 residues. DNA for the CDR3: TGTGCCAGCAGTTTAAGTCTCCGGAGGGCTGAAGCTTTCTTT. Protein: CASSLSLRRAEAFF.

This clonotype was seen repeatedly, ten times or more. The chain joins TRBV19 to TRBJ1-5; D is unresolved. V lost 3 bases, J lost 1 base, and 4 bases lay in between. The CDR3 is made up of 13 amino acids. Per germline, CDR1 LNHDA and CDR2 SQIVND (reference sequence). CDR3 DNA: TGTGCCAGTAGTATGGCAAGCAATCAGCCCCAGCATTTT. Its protein is CASSMASNQPQHF.

At least ten counts were recorded for this clonotype. This chain joins TRBV28 and TRBJ2-2; D is unresolved. V dropped 3 bases and J dropped 9 bases, with 5 bases sitting between them. CDR1 and CDR2 (germline): MDHEN, SYDVKM. The CDR3 is 11 residues long. This CDR3 reads CASSLGRELFF. The CDR3 nucleotides read TGTGCCAGCAGTTTGGGTAGGGAGCTGTTTTTT.

This clonotype was observed at least ten times. This rearrangement joins TRBV27 to TRBJ2-1; 8 bases agree with TRBD2. CDR3 size: 15 residues. The V and J ends lost 2 bases and 6 bases, in that order; junction bases with no gene match: 6. The germline CDR1 and CDR2 sequences are MNHEY and SMNVEV (reference sequence). The CDR3 protein is CASSLKRLASNEQFF. CDR3 DNA sequence: TGTGCCAGCAGTTTAAAACGACTAGCGAGCAATGAGCAGTTCTTC.

This clonotype was counted many times. V and J are TRBV18 and TRBJ1-3; D might be TRBD1 (6 bases). The CDR3 has 16 residues. V was clipped by 2 bases and J by 2 bases, with 13 bases between them. Germline CDR1 reads KGHSH; CDR2 reads LQKENI. The DNA for the CDR3 is TGTGCCAGCTCACCAGTAGAGGCAGGGGCTGGAAACACCATATATTTT. Protein product: CASSPVEAGAGNTIYF.

This clonotype was seen many times. The V and J genes are TRBV7-9 and TRBJ2-4, with 12 positions matching TRBD2. V gave up 3 bases and J gave up 6 bases; unmatched junction bases: 6. Per the germline V gene, CDR1 is SEHNR and CDR2 is FQNEAQ (reference sequence). The CDR3 is 16 residues long. In DNA, the CDR3 is TGTGCCAGCAGCTTGGCTAGCGGGAGGGATGGAAACATTCAGTACTTC. Translated, it gives CASSLASGRDGNIQYF.

This clonotype was seen a few times. The rearrangement joins TRBV10-3 to TRBJ1-5; D gene unclear. V dropped 6 bases and J dropped 5 bases, with 11 bases sitting between them. The CDR3 totals 13 residues. CDR1 and CDR2 from the germline V gene are ENHRY and SYGVKD. The DNA of the CDR3 is TGTGCCATCAGCGGACGGCCAGATCAGCCCCAGCATTTT. It encodes CAISGRPDQPQHF.

The rearrangement uses TRBV4-1 and TRBJ2-1; the match to TRBD2 covers 10 bases. Germline V CDR1 and CDR2: MGHRA, YSYEKL. This CDR3 region has 16 residues. Unmatched junction bases numbered 2, after V lost 3 bases and J lost 0 bases. CDR3 in amino acids: CASSQASGGSYNEQFF. The CDR3 DNA is TGCGCCAGCAGCCAGGCTAGCGGGGGCTCCTACAATGAGCAGTTCTTC.

This clonotype was seen at least ten times. This sequence joins TRBV20-1 and TRBJ1-5; D gene ambiguous. CDR1 is DFQATT, CDR2 SNEGSKA, per germline (reference sequence). The CDR3 consists of 17 residues. Trimming stripped 1 base from V and 0 bases from J, with 16 bases between. The CDR3 sequence is CSARGPQRPYSNQPQHF. Here the CDR3 DNA reads TGCAGTGCTAGAGGCCCACAGCGCCCTTATAGCAATCAGCCCCAGCATTTT.